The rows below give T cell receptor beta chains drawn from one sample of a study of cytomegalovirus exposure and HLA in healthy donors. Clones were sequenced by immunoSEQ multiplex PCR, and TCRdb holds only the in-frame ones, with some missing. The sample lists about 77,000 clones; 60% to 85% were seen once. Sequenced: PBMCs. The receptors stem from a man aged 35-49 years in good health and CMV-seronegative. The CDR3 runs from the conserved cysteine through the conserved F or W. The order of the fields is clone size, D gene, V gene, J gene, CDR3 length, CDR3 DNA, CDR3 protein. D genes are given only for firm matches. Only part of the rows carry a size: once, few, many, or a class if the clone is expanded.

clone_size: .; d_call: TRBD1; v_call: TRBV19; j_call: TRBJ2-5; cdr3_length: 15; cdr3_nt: TGTGCCAGCCCGTACTTGCCAGGGGGCGCGGAGACCCAGTACTTC; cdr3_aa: CASPYLPGGAETQYF
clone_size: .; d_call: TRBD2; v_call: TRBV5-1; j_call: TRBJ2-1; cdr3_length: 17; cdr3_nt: TGCGCCAGCAGCCCCCTGGTGGGCGGGAGTAACTACAATGAGCAGTTCTTC; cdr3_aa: CASSPLVGGSNYNEQFF
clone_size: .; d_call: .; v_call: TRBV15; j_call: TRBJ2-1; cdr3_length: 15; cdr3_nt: TGTGCCACCAGCAGCGGGCGGGCGAACTACAATGAGCAGTTCTTC; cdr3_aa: CATSSGRANYNEQFF
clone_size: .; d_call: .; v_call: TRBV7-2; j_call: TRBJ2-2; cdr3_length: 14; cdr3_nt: TGTGCCAGCAGCCGACCAGGGCGGGACGGGGAGCTGTTTTTT; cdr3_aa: CASSRPGRDGELFF
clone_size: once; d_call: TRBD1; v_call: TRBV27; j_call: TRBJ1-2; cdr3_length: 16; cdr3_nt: TGTGCCAGCAGTTTATGGGGGACAGGGGAAGACTATGGCTACACCTTC; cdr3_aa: CASSLWGTGEDYGYTF
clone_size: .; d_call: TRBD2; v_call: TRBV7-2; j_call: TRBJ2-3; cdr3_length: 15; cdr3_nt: TGTGCCAGCAGCTTAGCTCGCGGGAGGACAGATACGCAGTATTTT; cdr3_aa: CASSLARGRTDTQYF
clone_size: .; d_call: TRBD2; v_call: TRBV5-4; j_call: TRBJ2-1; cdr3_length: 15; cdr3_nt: TGTGCCAGCAGCTTGAAGCGGGAGTCCTACAATGAGCAGTTCTTC; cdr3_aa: CASSLKRESYNEQFF
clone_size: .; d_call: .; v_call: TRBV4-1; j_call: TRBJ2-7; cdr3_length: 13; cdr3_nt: TGCGCCAGCAGCCAACAAACAGCCTACGAGCAGTACTTC; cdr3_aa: CASSQQTAYEQYF
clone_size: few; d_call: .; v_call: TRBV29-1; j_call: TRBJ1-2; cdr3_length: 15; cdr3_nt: TGCAGCGTTGGACCGGCAGGGAGGGGAAACTATGGCTACACCTTC; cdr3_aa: CSVGPAGRGNYGYTF
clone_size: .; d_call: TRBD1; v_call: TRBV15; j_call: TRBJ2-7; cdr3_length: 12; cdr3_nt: TGTGCCACCAGCAGGACAGGGTTCGAGCAGTACTTC; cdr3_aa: CATSRTGFEQYF
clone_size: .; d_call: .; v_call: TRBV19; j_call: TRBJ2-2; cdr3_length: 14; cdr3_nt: TGTGCCAGTAGTATCCTATCGAGAACCGGGGAGCTGTTTTTT; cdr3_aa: CASSILSRTGELFF
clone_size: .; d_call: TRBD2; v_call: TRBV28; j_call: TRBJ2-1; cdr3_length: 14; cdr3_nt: TGTGCCAGCAGGAACGCGGGACTATACAATGAGCAGTTCTTC; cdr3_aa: CASRNAGLYNEQFF
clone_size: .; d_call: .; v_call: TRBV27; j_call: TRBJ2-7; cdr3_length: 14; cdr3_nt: TGTGCCAGCAGTTACGGGATAAGCTCCTACGAGCAGTACTTC; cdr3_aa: CASSYGISSYEQYF
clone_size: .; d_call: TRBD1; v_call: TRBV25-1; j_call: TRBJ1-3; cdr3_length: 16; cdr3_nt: TGTGCCAGCAGTGCCAACAGGGGAATCTCTGGAAACACCATATATTTT; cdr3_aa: CASSANRGISGNTIYF
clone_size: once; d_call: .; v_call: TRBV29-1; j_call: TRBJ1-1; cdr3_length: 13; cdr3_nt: TGCAGCGTTGATCGGCGGCTGAACACTGAAGCTTTCTTT; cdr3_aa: CSVDRRLNTEAFF
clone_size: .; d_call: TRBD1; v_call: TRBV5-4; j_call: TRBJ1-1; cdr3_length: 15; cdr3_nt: TGTGCCAGCAGCTTAGCAGGGGGCCGGTACACTGAAGCTTTCTTT; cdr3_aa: CASSLAGGRYTEAFF
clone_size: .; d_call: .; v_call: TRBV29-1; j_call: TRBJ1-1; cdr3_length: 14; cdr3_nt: TGCAGCGTACCTCCCAGGGGTGAGAATGCTGAAGCTTTCTTT; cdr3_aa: CSVPPRGENAEAFF
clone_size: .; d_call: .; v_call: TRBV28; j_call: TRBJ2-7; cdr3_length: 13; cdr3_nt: TGTGCCAGCAGCACCGGACAGTCCTACGAGCAGTACTTC; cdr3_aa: CASSTGQSYEQYF
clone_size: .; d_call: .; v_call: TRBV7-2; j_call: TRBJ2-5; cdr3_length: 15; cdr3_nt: TGTGCCAGCAGCCCCCATGGGCGCGTATTGGAGACCCAGTACTTC; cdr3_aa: CASSPHGRVLETQYF
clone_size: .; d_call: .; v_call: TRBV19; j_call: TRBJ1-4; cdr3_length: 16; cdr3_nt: TGTGCCAGTAGTAAAGGACAGCCGTCCCAATATGAAAAACTGTTTTTT; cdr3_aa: CASSKGQPSQYEKLFF
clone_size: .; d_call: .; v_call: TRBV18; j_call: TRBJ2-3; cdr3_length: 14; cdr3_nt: TGTGCCAGCTCACGCGCAGGGGCGGGCGATACGCAGTATTTT; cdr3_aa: CASSRAGAGDTQYF
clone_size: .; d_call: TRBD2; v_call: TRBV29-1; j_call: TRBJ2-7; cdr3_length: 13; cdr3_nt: TGCAGCGTTATAGCGGGAGCCCCCGACGAGCAGTACTTC; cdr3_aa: CSVIAGAPDEQYF
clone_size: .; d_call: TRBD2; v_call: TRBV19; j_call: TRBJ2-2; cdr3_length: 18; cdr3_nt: TGTGCCAGTAGTATGGGACTAGCGGGAGGTAGTTGGGCCGGGGAGCTGTTTTTT; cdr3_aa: CASSMGLAGGSWAGELFF
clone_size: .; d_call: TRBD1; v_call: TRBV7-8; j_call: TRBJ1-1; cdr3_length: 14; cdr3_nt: TGTGCCAGCAGCTTACCAGGGGGTGACACTGAAGCTTTCTTT; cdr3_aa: CASSLPGGDTEAFF
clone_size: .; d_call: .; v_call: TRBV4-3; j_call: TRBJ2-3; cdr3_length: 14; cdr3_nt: TGCGCCAGCAGCCAGGAAAATTTAGACACTACGCAGTATTTT; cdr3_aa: CASSQENLDTTQYF
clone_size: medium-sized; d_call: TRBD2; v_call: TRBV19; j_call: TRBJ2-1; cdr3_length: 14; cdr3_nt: TGTGCCAGTAGGATAGGGACTAGCTCTAATGAGCAGTTCTTC; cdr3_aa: CASRIGTSSNEQFF
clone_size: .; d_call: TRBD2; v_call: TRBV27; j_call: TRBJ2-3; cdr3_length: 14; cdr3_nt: TGTGCCAGCAGAGCGGGAAGCCTGTCAGATACGCAGTATTTT; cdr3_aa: CASRAGSLSDTQYF
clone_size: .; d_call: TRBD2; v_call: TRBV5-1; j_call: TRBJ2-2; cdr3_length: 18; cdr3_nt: TGCGCCAGCAGCTTGGGGCTAGCGGGAGCGGGGCCCACCGGGGAGCTGTTTTTT; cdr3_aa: CASSLGLAGAGPTGELFF
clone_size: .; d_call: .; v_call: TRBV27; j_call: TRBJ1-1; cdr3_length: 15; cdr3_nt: TGTGCCAGCAGAGAAGACACAGGTCTCCCCACTGAAGCTTTCTTT; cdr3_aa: CASREDTGLPTEAFF
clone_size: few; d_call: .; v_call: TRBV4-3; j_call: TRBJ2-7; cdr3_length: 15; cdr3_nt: TGCGCCAGCAGCCAAGATCGGGATCACGCCTACGAGCAGTACTTC; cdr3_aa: CASSQDRDHAYEQYF
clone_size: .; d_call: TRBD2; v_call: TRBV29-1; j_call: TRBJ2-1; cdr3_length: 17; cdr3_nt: TGCAGCTCTAGAGAAGTAGCGGGAGTCGGCTCCTACAATGGGCAGTTCTTC; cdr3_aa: CSSREVAGVGSYNGQFF
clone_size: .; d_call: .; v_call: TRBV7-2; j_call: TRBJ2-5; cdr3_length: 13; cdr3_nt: TGTGCCAGCAGCTTAGCCAGGGTGGAGACCCAGTACTTC; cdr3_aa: CASSLARVETQYF
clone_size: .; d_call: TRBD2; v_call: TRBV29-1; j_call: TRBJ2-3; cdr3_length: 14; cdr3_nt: TGCAGCGTCCGGACTAGCGGGAGGGTGGATACGCAGTATTTT; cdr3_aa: CSVRTSGRVDTQYF
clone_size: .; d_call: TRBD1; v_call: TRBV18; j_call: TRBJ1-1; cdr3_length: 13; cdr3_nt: TGTGCCAGCTCACCACCGCAGGGGGCGGTGGCTTTCTTT; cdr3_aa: CASSPPQGAVAFF
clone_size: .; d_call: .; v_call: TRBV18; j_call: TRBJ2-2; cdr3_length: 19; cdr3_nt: TGTGCCAGCTCCCTCGGACAGTCGCATGGTCTTCATGTGGCCGGGGAGCTGTTTTTT; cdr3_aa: CASSLGQSHGLHVAGELFF
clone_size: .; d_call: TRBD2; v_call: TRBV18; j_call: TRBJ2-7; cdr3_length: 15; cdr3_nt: TGTGCCAGCTCACCCCGAGCGGGAGACATTGGCGAGCAGTACTTC; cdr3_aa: CASSPRAGDIGEQYF
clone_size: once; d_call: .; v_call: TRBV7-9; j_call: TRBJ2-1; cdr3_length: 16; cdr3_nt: TGTGCCAGCAGCTTAGCCGGCAGGGGTTCCTACAATGAGCAGTTCTTC; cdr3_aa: CASSLAGRGSYNEQFF
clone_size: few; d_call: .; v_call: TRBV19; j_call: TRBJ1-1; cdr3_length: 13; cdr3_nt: TGTGCCAGTAGTATTCAACGGGGCACTGAAGCTTTCTTT; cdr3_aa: CASSIQRGTEAFF
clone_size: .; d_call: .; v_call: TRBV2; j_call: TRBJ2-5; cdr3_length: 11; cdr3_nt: TGTGCCAGCAGTCCGGTAGAGACCCAGTACTTC; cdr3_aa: CASSPVETQYF
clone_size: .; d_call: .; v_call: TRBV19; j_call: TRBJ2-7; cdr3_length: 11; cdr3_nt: TGTGCCAGTAGGGCGGGTAGCGAGCAGTACTTC; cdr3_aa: CASRAGSEQYF
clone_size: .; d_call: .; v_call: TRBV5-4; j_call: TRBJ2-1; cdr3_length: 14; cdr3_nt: TGTGCCAGCAGCTTGGCAGGGTCCTACAATGAGCAGTTCTTC; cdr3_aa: CASSLAGSYNEQFF
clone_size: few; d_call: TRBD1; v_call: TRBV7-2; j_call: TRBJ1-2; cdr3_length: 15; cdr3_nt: TGTGCCAGCAGCCCTAGGGACAGGTTGTTGTATGGCTACACCTTC; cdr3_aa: CASSPRDRLLYGYTF
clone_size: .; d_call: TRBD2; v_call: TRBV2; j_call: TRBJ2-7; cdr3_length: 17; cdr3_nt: TGTGCCAGCAGATTCCGGACTAGCGGGAGTTCGGGCTACGAGCAGTACTTC; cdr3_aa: CASRFRTSGSSGYEQYF
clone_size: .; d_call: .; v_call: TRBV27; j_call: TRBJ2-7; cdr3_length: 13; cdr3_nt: TGTGCCAGCAGACTATCTTGGTCGTCCGAGCAGTACTTC; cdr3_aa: CASRLSWSSEQYF
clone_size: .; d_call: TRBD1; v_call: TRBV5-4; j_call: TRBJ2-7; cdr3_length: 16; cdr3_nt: TGTGCCAGCAGCTCACCGGGACAGGGGGCCTCCTACGAGCAGTACTTC; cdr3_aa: CASSSPGQGASYEQYF
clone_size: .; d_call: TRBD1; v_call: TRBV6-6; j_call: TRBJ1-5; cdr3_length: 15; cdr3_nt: TGTGCCAGCAGGGGGGGACAGGGTAATGGACAGCCCCAGCATTTT; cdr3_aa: CASRGGQGNGQPQHF
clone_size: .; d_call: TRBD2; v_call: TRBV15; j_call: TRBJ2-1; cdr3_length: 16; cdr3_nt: TGTGCCACCAGCAGCCGCGTGGGACTAGCGGGAGTTGAGCAGTTCTTC; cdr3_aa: CATSSRVGLAGVEQFF
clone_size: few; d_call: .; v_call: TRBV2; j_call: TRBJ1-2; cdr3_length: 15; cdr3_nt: TGTGCCAGCAGGGCGACAGAAGGTCCATTTGACGGCTACACCTTC; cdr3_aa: CASRATEGPFDGYTF
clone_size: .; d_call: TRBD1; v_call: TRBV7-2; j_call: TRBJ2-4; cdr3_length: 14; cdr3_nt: TGTGCCAGCAGCGCCCGACAGGGGGCGAACATTCAGTACTTC; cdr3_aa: CASSARQGANIQYF
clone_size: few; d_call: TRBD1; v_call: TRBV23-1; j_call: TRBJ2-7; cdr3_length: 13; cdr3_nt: TGCGCCAGCCCGACAGGGGAGGACCACGAGCAGTACTTC; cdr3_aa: CASPTGEDHEQYF
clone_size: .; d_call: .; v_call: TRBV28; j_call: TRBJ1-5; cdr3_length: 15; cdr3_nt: TGTGCCAGCAGTTTCTGGGGGACTGGCAATCAGCCCCAGCATTTT; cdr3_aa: CASSFWGTGNQPQHF
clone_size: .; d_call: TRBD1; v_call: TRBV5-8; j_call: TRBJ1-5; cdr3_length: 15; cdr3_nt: TGTGCCAGCAGCACCGGGACAGGGGGCCATCAGCCCCAGCATTTT; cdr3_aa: CASSTGTGGHQPQHF
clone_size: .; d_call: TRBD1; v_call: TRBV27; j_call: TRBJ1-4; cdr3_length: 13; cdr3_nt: TGTGCCAGCAGTTCCAGGGACAGGGAAAAACTGTTTTTT; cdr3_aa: CASSSRDREKLFF
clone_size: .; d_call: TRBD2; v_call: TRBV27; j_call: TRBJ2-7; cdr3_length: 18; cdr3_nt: TGTGCCAGCAGCCCTAAAGGGACTAGCGGGAGGGTTGCCTACGAGCAGTACTTC; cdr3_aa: CASSPKGTSGRVAYEQYF
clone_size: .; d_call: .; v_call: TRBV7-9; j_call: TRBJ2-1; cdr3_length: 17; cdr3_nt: TGTGCCAGCAGACGCCTAAGCGGGCAGAGCTCCTACAATGAGCAGTTCTTC; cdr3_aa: CASRRLSGQSSYNEQFF
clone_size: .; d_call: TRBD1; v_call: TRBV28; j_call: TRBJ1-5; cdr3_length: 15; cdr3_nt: TGTGCCAGCAGTCCGCAGGACAGGGCGGGTCAGCCCCAGCATTTT; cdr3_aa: CASSPQDRAGQPQHF
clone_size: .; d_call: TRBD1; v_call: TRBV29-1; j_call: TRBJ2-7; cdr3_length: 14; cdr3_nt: TGCAGCGTTTTGGGACAGGGGGCCGGTTACGAGCAGTACTTC; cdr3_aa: CSVLGQGAGYEQYF
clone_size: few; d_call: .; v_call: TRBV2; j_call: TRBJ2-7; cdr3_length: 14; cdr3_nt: TGTGCCAGCTACAGAGGACTTAGGTCGCTCGAGCAGTACTTC; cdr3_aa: CASYRGLRSLEQYF
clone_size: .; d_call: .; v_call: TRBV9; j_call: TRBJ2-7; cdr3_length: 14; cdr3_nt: TGTGCCAGCAGCGACGGGATTAACCCCTACGAGCAGTACTTC; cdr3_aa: CASSDGINPYEQYF